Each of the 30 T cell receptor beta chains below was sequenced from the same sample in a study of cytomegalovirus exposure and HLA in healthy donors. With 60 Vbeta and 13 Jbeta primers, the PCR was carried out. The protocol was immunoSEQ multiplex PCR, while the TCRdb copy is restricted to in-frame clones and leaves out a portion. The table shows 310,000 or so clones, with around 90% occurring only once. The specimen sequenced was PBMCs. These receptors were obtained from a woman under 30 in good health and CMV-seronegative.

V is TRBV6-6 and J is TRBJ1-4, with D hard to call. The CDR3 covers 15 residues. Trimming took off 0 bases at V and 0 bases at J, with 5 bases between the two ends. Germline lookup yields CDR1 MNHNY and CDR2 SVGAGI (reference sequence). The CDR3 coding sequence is TGTGCCAGCAGTTACTCGCCAGCAACTAATGAAAAACTGTTTTTT. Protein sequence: CASSYSPATNEKLFF.

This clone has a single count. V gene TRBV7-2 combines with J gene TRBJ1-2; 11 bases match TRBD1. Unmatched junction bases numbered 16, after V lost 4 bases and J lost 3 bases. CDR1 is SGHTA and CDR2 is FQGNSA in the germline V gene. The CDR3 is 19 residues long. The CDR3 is CASSSRTDRGRGGHYGYTF. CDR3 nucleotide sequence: TGTGCCAGCAGCTCCCGAACGGACAGGGGGCGAGGGGGGCACTATGGCTACACCTTC.

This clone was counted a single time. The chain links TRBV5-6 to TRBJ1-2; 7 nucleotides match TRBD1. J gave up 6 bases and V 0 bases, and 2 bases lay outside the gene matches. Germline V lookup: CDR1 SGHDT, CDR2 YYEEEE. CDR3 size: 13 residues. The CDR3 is CASSLERGHGYTF. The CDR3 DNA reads TGTGCCAGCAGCTTGGAAAGGGGGCATGGCTACACCTTC.

The CDR3 region is CASSLGRTGGIYEQYF. CDR3 bases: TGTGCCAGCAGCTTAGGCCGGACAGGGGGCATCTACGAGCAGTACTTC. The rearrangement links TRBV13 to TRBJ2-5; 11 nucleotides agree with TRBD1. Near its end, the DNA agrees better with TRBJ2-7, so the J call may be wrong. Germline CDR1 PRHDT, CDR2 FYEKMQ (reference sequence). CDR3 size: 16 residues.

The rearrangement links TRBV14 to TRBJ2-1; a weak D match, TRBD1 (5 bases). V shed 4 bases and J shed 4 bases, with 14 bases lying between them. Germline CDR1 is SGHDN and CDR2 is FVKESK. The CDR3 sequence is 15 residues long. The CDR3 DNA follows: TGTGCCAGCAGCCCCCCTGAAGGGGCGTACAATGAGCAGTTCTTC. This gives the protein CASSPPEGAYNEQFF. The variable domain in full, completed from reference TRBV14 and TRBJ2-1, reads EAGVTQFPSHSVIEKGQTVTLRCDPISGHDNLYWYRRVMGKEIKFLLHFVKESKQDESGMPNNRFLAERTGGTYSTLKVQPAELEDSGVYFCASSPPEGAYNEQFFGPGTRLTVL.

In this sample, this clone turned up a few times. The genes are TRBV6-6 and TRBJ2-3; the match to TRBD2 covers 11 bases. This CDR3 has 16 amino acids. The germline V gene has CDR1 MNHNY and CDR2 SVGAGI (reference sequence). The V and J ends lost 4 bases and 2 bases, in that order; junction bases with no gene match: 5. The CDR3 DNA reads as TGTGCCAGCAGTTCCACTAGCGGGGGCCACACAGATACGCAGTATTTT. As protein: CASSSTSGGHTDTQYF.

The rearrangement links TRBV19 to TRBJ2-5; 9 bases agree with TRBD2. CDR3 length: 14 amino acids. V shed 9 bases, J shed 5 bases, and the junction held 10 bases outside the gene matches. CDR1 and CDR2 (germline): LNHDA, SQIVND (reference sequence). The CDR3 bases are TGTGCCAGCCGGCGGGCGGGGGGGCCCGAGACCCAGTACTTC. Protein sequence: CASRRAGGPETQYF. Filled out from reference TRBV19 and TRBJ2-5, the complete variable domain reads DGGITQSPKYLFRKEGQNVTLSCEQNLNHDAMYWYRQDPGQGLRLIYYSQIVNDFQKGDIAEGYSVSREKKESFPLTVTSAQKNPTAFYLCASRRAGGPETQYFGPGTRLLVL.

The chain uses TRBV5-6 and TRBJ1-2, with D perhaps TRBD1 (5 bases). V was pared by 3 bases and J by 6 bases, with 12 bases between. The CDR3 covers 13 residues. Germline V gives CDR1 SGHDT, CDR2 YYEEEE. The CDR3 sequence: CASSWERGDGYTF. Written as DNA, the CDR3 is TGTGCCAGCAGCTGGGAAAGGGGCGATGGCTACACCTTC.

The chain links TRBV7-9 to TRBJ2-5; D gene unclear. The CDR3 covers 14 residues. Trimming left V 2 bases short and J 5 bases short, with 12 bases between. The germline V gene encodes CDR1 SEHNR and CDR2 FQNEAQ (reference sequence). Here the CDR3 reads CASSLRFRWETQYF. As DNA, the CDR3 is TGTGCCAGCAGCTTACGGTTTCGATGGGAGACCCAGTACTTC.

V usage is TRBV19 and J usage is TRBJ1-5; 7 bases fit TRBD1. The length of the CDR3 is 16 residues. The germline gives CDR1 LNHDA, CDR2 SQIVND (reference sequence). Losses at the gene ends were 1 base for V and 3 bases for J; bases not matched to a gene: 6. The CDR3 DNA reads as TGTGCCAGTAGTATAGCTCAGGGGGGATTCAATCAGCCCCAGCATTTT. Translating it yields CASSIAQGGFNQPQHF.

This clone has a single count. The CDR3 sequence: CASIRGERETQYF. The DNA for the CDR3 is TGTGCCAGCATTAGGGGCGAACGAGAGACCCAGTACTTC. The J gene is TRBJ2-5, the V gene TRBV2; tentative D call: TRBD1 (5 bases). CDR1 and CDR2 (germline): SNHLY, FYNNEI. This CDR3 is built from 13 residues. V was pared by 7 bases and J by 4 bases, with 13 bases between.

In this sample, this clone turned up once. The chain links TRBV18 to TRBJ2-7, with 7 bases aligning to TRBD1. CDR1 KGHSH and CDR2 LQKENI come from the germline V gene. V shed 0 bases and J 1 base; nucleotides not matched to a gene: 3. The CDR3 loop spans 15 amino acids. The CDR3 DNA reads TGTGCCAGCTCACCACCGGGACAGCCATCCTACGAGCAGTACTTC. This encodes CASSPPGQPSYEQYF.

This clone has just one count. Here the CDR3 reads CSVGGGTEQYF. CDR3 DNA: TGCAGCGTTGGCGGAGGGACAGAGCAGTACTTC. The chain employs TRBV29-1 and TRBJ2-5, with D perhaps matching TRBD1 (7 bases). Trimming took 4 bases from V and 11 from J, leaving 14 bases between them. The CDR3 runs to 11 residues. Germline CDR1 is SQVTM and CDR2 is ANQGSEA.

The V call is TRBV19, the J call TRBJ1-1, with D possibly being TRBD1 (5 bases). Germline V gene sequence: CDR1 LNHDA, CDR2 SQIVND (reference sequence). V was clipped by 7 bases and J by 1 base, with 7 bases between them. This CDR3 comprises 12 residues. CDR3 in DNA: TGTGCCAGTACCACAGGGAACACTGAAGCTTTCTTT. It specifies CASTTGNTEAFF.

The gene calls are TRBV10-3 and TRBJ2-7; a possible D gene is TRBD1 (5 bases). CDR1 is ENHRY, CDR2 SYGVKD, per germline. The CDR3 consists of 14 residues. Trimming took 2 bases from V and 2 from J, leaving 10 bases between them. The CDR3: CAISEQGTTYEQYF. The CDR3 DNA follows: TGTGCCATCAGTGAGCAGGGTACCACCTACGAGCAGTACTTC.

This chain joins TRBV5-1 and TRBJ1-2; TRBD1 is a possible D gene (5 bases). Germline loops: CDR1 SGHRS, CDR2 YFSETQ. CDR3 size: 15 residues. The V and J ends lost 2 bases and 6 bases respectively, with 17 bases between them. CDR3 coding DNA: TGCGCCAGCAGCTTCCTTAACCAGGGCTCTAATGGCTACACCTTC. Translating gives CASSFLNQGSNGYTF.

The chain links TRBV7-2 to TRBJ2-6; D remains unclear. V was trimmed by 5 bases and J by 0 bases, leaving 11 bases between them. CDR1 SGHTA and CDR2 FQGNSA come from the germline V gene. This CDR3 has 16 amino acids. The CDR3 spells CASSLLVISGANVLTF. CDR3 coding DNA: TGTGCCAGCAGCCTCCTAGTTATCTCTGGGGCCAACGTCCTGACTTTC.

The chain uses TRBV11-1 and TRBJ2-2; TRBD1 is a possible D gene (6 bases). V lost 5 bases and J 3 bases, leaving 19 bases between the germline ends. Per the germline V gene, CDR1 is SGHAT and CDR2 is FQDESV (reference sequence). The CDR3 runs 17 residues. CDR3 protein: CASSAYPTGGDTGELFF. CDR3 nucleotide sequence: TGTGCCAGCAGCGCATATCCGACAGGCGGCGACACCGGGGAGCTGTTTTTT.

The CDR3 here is CASSPSGTGDEKLFF. As DNA, the CDR3 is TGTGCCAGCAGCCCCTCCGGGACAGGGGATGAAAAACTGTTTTTT. V and J are TRBV9 and TRBJ1-4; 10 bases align to TRBD1. From germline, CDR1 is SGDLS and CDR2 YYNGEE. The CDR3 runs to 15 residues. Germline trimming cut 4 bases from V and 6 bases from J; bases unmatched to any gene: 6.

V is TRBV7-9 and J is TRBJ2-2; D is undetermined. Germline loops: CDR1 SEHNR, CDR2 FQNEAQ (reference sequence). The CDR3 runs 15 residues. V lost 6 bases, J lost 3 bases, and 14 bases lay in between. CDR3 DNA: TGTGCCAGCAGTAAATTTAGCTACTACACCGGGGAGCTGTTTTTT. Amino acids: CASSKFSYYTGELFF.

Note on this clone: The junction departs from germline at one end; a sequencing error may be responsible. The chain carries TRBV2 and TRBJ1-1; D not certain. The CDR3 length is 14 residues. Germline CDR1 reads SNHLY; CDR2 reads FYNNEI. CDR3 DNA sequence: TGTGCCAGCGGTGAACGGGGAGGGAGCACTGAAGCTTTCTTT. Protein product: CASGERGGSTEAFF.

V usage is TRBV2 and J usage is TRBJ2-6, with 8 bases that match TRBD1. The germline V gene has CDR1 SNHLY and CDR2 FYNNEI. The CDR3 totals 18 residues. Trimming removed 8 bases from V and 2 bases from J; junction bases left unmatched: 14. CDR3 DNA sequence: TGTGCCAGCCGCAGCACGGGGACAGGCCTCCCTGGGGCCAACGTCCTGACTTTC. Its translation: CASRSTGTGLPGANVLTF. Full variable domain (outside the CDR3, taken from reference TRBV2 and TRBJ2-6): EPEVTQTPSHQVTQMGQEVILRCVPISNHLYFYWYRQILGQKVEFLVSFYNNEISEKSEIFDDQFSVERPDGSNFTLKIRSTKLEDSAMYFCASRSTGTGLPGANVLTFGAGSRLTVL.

The DNA for the CDR3 is TGCGCCAGCAGTGAGGGCAGATCCAATGAGCAGTTCTTC. Translated, it gives CASSEGRSNEQFF. The chain uses TRBV10-2 and TRBJ2-1; the D is unclear. Trimming shortened V by 2 bases and J by 6 bases, and 8 bases separated the two germline ends. The CDR3 spans 13 residues. Germline loops: CDR1 WSHSY, CDR2 SAAADI.

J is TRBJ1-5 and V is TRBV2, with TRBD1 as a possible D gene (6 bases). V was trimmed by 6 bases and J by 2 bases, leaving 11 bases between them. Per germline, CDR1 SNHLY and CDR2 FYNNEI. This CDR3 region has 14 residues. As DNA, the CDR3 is TGTGCCAGCAGGCAGGGGTTAGGCAATCAGCCCCAGCATTTT. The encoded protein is CASRQGLGNQPQHF.

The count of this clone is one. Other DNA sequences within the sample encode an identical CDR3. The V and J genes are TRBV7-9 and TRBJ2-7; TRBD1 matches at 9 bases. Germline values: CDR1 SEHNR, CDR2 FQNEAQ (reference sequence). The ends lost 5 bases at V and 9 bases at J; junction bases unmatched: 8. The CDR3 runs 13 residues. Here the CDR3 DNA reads TGTGCCAGCAGCCACGGGACAGGGCTTGCGCAGTACTTC. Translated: CASSHGTGLAQYF.

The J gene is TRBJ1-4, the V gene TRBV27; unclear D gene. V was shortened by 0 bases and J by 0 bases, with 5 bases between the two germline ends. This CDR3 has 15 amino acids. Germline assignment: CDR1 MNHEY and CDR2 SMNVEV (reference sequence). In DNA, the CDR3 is TGTGCCAGCAGTTTATCACTCCCAACTAATGAAAAACTGTTTTTT. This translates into CASSLSLPTNEKLFF.

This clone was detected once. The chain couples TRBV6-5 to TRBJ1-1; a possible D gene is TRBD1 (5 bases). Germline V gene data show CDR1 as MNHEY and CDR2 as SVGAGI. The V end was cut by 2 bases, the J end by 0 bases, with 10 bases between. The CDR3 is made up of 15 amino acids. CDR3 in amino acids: CASSYGAVMNTEAFF. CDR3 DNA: TGTGCCAGCAGTTACGGGGCAGTAATGAACACTGAAGCTTTCTTT.

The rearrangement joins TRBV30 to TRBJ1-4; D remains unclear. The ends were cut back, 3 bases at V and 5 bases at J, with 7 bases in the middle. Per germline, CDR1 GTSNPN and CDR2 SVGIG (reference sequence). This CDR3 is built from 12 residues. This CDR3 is CAWSSPNEKLFF. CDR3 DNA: TGTGCCTGGAGCTCCCCGAATGAAAAACTGTTTTTT.

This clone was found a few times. The chain's CDR3 is CAISEALGGGAAGTQYF. CDR3 bases: TGTGCCATCAGTGAGGCGTTGGGAGGGGGGGCGGCGGGGACCCAGTACTTC. The chain couples TRBV10-3 to TRBJ2-5; maybe TRBD2 (7 bases). This CDR3 has 17 amino acids. CDR1 and CDR2 from the germline V gene are ENHRY and SYGVKD. V lost 2 bases and J lost 7, with 23 bases in between.

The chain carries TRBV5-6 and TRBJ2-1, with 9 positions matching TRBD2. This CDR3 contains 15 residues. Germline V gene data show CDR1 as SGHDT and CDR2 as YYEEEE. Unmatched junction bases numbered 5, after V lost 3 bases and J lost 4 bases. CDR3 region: CASSSPTSGYNEQFF. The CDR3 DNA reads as TGTGCCAGCAGCTCTCCGACTAGCGGTTACAATGAGCAGTTCTTC.